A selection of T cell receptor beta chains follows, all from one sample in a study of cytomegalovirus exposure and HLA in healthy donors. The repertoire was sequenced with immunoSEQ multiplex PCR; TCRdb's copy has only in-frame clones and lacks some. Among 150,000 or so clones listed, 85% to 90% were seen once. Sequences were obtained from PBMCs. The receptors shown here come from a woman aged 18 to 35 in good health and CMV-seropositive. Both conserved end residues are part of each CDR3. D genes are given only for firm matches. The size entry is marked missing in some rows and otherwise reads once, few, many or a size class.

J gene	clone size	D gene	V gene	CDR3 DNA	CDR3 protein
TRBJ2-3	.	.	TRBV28	TGTGCCAGCAGTTTCCCAGGGGGGACAGATACGCAGTATTTT	CASSFPGGTDTQYF
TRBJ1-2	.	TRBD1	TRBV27	TGTGCCAGCAGTTTCCGGACAGGGGCCGGTGGCTACACCTTC	CASSFRTGAGGYTF
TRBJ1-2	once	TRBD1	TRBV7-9	TGTGCCAGCAGCCCTCGGGACAGTTTTAACTATGGCTACACCTTC	CASSPRDSFNYGYTF
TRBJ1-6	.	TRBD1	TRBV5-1	TGCGCCAGCAGCACCCGACAGGGCTATAATTCACCCCTCCACTTT	CASSTRQGYNSPLHF
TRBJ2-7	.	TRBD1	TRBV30	TGTGCCTCGACTCATGGACAGGGGGGTGAGCAGTACTTC	CASTHGQGGEQYF
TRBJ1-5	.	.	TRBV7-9	TGTGCCAGCAGCACCGAGGGGGAAGGGGATCAGCCCCAGCATTTT	CASSTEGEGDQPQHF
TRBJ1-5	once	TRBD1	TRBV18	TGTGCCAGCTCATCAGAGGACAGGGAGAATCAGCCCCAGCATTTT	CASSSEDRENQPQHF
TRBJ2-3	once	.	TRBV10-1	TGCGCCTCCGGAGGGACTACAGATACGCAGTATTTT	CASGGTTDTQYF
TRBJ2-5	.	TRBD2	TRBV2	TGTGCCAGCAGCACTAGCGGGGGCCGGGGAGAGACCCAGTACTTC	CASSTSGGRGETQYF
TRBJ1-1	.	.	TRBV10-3	TGTGCCATCAGTGGGGGATTTCAGGGCTACACTGAAGCTTTCTTT	CAISGGFQGYTEAFF
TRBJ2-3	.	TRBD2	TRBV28	TGTGCCAGCAGTGGGACTAGCGCGGCGGTGCCAGATACGCAGTATTTT	CASSGTSAAVPDTQYF
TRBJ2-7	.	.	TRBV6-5	TGTGCCAGCAGTTACTCGAGAGGACAGCCGTCTGTAAGGCAGTACTTC	CASSYSRGQPSVRQYF
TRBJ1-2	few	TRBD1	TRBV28	TGTGCCAGCTTTGCCGGGACAGAGAATTTATATAGGTATGGCTACACCTTC	CASFAGTENLYRYGYTF
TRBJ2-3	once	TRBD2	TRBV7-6	TGTGCCAGCAGTCCCAGCGGGGGGGCCACAGATACGCAGTATTTT	CASSPSGGATDTQYF
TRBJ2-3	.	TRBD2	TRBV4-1	TGCGCCAGCAGCCAAGGGACTAGTCCCGATACGCAGTATTTT	CASSQGTSPDTQYF
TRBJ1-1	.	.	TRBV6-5	TGTGCCAGCAGTTCTCAACCGGGACAATTCACTGAAGCTTTCTTT	CASSSQPGQFTEAFF
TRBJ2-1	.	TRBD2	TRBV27	TGTGCCAGCAGTTCTGGGACTAGCGGGGGCCGGGGTGAGCAGTTCTTC	CASSSGTSGGRGEQFF
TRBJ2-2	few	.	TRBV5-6	TGTGCCAGCAGCTTAGGCGGGCTCAACACCGGGGAGCTGTTTTTT	CASSLGGLNTGELFF
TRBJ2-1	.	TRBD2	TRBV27	TGTGCCAGCAGTTTATCGCGGACTAGCAATGAGCAGTTCTTC	CASSLSRTSNEQFF
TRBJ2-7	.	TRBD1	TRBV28	TGTGCCAGCAGTTTTAAGAGGACAGGGGGCGCATCCTACGAGCAGTACTTC	CASSFKRTGGASYEQYF
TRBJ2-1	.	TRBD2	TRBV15	TGTGCCACCAGCGCCCTGGGGGGGGCCGTAGCGGGGGAGCAGTTCTTC	CATSALGGAVAGEQFF
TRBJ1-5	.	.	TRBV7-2	TGTGCCAGCAGCGGGGCAGGGCGCAATCAGCCCCAGCATTTT	CASSGAGRNQPQHF
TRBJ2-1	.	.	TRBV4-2	TGTGCCAGCAGCCAAGATCGGCTAGCATACAATGAGCAGTTCTTC	CASSQDRLAYNEQFF
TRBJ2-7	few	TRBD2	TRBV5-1	TGCGCCAGCAGCCCGACTAGCGGGGGGAACGAGCAGTACTTC	CASSPTSGGNEQYF
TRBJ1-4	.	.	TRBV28	TGTGCCAGCAGGACACCGGGACACGCAGGTTTTTTT	CASRTPGHAGFF
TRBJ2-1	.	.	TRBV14	TGTGCCAGCAGCCAAGGACAGACGCAGTTCTTC	CASSQGQTQFF
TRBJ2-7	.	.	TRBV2	TGTGCCAGCTCCGTTAATAATTTTGCCAGCGTGCAGTACTTC	CASSVNNFASVQYF
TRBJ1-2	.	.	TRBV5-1	TGCGCCAGCAGCTTGGGGTGGGAGATACGCTATGGCTACACCTTC	CASSLGWEIRYGYTF